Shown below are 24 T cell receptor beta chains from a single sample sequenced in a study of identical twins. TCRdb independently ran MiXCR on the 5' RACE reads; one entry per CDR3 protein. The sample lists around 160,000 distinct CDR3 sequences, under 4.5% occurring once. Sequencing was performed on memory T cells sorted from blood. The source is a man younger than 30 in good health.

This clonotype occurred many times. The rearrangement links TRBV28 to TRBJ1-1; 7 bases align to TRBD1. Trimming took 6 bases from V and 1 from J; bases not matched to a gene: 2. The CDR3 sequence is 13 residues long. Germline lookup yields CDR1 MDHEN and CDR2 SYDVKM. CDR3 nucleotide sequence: TGTGCCAGCAGATACAGGGGGAACACTGAAGCTTTCTTT. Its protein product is CASRYRGNTEAFF.

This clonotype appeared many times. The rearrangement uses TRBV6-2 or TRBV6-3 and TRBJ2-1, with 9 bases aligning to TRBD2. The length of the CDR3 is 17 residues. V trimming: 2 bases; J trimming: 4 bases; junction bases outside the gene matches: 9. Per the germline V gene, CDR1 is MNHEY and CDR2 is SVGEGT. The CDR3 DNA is TGTGCCAGCAGTTACCGCACCAGCGGGAGGATATACAATGAGCAGTTCTTC. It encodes CASSYRTSGRIYNEQFF.

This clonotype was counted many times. CDR3: CASSQEGRSLDTQYF. The CDR3 DNA follows: TGCGCCAGCAGCCAAGAAGGACGGAGTCTAGACACGCAGTATTTT. The chain carries TRBV4-1 and TRBJ2-3; D is uncertain. CDR3 size: 15 residues. The V gene's germline CDR1 is MGHRA and CDR2 YSYEKL. Trimming removed 0 bases from V and 9 bases from J, with 16 bases in between.

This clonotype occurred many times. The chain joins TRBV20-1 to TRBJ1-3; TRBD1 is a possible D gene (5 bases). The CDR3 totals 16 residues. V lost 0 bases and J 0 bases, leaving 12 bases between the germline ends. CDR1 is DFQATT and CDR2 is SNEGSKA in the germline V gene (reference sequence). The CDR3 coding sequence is TGCAGTGCTAGAGATCAGCAGGGCTTCTCTGGAAACACCATATATTTT. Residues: CSARDQQGFSGNTIYF.

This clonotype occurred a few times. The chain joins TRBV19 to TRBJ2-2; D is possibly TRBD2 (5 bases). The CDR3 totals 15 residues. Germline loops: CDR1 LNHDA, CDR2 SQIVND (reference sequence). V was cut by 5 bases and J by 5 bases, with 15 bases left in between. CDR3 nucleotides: TGTGCCAGTAGTCATGCGGGTGCCGCAACCGGGGAGCTGTTTTTT. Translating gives CASSHAGAATGELFF.

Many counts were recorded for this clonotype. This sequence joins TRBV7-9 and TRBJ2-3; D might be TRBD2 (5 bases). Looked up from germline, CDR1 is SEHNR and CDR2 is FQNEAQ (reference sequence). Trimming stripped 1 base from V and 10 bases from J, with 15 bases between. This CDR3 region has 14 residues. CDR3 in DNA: TGTGCCAGCAGCTTAGGGGGAGCCCAGTTGGCGCAGTATTTT. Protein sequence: CASSLGGAQLAQYF.

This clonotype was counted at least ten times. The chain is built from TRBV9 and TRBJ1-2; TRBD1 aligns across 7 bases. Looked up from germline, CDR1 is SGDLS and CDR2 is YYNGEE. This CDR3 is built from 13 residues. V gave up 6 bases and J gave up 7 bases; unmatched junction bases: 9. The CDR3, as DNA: TGTGCCAGCAACAGAGAGGGGGCGACTGGCTACACCTTC. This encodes CASNREGATGYTF. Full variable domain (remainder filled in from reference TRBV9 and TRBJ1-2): DSGVTQTPKHLITATGQRVTLRCSPRSGDLSVYWYQQSLDQGLQFLIQYYNGEERAKGNILERFSAQQFPDLHSELNLSSLELGDSALYFCASNREGATGYTFGSGTRLTVV.

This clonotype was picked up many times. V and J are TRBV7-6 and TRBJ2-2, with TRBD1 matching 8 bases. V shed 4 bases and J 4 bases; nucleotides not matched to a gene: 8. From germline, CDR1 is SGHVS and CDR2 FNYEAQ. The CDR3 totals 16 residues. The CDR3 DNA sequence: TGTGCCAGCAGCTCCCCTCGACAGGGGATCACCGGGGAGCTGTTTTTT. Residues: CASSSPRQGITGELFF. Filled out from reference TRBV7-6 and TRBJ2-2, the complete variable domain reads GAGVSQSPRYKVTKRGQDVALRCDPISGHVSLYWYRQALGQGPEFLTYFNYEAQQDKSGLPNDRFSAERPEGSISTLTIQRTEQRDSAMYRCASSSPRQGITGELFFGEGSRLTVL.

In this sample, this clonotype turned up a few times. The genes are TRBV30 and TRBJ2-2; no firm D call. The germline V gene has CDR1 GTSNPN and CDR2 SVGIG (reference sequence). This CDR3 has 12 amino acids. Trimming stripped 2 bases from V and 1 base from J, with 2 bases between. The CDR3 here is CAWSRNTGELFF. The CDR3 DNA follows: TGTGCCTGGAGTAGGAACACCGGGGAGCTGTTTTTT.

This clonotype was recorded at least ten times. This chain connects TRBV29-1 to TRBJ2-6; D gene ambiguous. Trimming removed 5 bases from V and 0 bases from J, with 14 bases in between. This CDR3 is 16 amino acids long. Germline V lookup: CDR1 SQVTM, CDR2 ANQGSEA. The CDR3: CSVISAGSSGANVLTF. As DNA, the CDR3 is TGCAGCGTTATTTCCGCCGGTAGCTCTGGGGCCAACGTCCTGACTTTC.

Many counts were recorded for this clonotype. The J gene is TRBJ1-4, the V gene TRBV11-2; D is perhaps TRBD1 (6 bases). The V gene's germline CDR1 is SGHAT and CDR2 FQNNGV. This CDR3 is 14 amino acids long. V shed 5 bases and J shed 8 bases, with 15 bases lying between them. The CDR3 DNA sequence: TGTGCCAGCAGCGGGGGCTGGGGAGGAGAAAAACTGTTTTTT. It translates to CASSGGWGGEKLFF.

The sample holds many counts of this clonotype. The chain's CDR3 is CASSWGLTGTLSNQPQHF. In DNA form, the CDR3 reads TGCGCCAGCAGCTGGGGTTTGACAGGGACCCTGAGCAATCAGCCCCAGCATTTT. The chain couples TRBV5-1 to TRBJ1-5; 7 bases fit TRBD1. Trimming removed 3 bases from V and 1 base from J; junction bases left unmatched: 13. The CDR3 is 18 amino acids. Looked up from germline, CDR1 is SGHRS and CDR2 is YFSETQ.

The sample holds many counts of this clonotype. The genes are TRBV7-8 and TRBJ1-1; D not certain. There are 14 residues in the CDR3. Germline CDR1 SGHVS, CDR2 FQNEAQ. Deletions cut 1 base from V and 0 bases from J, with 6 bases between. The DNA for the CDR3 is TGTGCCAGCAGCTTAGGGGAGGTGAACACTGAAGCTTTCTTT. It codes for CASSLGEVNTEAFF.

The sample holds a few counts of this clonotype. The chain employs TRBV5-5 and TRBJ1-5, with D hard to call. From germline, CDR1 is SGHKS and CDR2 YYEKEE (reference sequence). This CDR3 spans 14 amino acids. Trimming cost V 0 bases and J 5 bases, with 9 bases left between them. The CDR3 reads CASSLAWRDQPQHF. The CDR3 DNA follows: TGTGCCAGCAGCTTGGCTTGGAGAGATCAGCCCCAGCATTTT.

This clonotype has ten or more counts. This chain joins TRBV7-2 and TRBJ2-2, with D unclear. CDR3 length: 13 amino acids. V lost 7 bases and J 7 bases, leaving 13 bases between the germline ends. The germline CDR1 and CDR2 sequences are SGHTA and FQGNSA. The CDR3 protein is CASTVRRGGELFF. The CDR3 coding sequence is TGTGCCAGCACCGTCCGCCGTGGCGGGGAGCTGTTTTTT.

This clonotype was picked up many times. The CDR3 sequence is CASRKADYEQYF. In nucleotides, the CDR3 is TGTGCCAGCAGGAAGGCAGACTACGAGCAGTACTTC. The chain couples TRBV6-6 to TRBJ2-7; D not resolved. The CDR3 runs 12 residues. Looked up from germline, CDR1 is MNHNY and CDR2 is SVGAGI (reference sequence). V was pared by 6 bases and J by 3 bases, with 9 bases between.

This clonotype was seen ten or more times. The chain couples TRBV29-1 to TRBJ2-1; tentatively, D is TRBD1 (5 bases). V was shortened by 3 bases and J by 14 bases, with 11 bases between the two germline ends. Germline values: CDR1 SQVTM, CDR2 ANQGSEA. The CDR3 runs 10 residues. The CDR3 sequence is CSVESGREFF. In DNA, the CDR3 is TGCAGCGTTGAGTCCGGCAGGGAGTTCTTC.

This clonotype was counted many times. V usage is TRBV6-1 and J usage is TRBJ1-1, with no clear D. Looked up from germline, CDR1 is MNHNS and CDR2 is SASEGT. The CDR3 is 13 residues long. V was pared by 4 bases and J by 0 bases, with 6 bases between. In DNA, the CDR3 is TGTGCCAGCAGTGGTGGAATGAACACTGAAGCTTTCTTT. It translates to CASSGGMNTEAFF.

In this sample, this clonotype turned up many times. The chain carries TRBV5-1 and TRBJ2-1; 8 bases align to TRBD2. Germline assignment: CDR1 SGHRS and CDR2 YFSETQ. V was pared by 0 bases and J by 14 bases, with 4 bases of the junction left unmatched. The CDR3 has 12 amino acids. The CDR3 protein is CASSLAGGREFF. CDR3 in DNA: TGCGCCAGCAGCTTGGCGGGAGGGCGGGAGTTCTTC.

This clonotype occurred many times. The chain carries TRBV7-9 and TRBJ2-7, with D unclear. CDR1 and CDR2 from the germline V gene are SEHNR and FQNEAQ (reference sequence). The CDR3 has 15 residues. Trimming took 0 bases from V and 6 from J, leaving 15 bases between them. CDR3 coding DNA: TGTGCCAGCAGCTTAGCGTCACTTAGGTCGGGCGAGCAGTACTTC. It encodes CASSLASLRSGEQYF.

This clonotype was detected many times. The DNA of the CDR3 is TGTGCCAGCTCAACTAGCGGAGGGTCCCCCGAGCAGTACTTC. Translation: CASSTSGGSPEQYF. V and J are TRBV6-1 and TRBJ2-7, with 8 bases identical to TRBD2. V shed 8 bases and J 6 bases; nucleotides not matched to a gene: 12. CDR1 and CDR2 from the germline V gene are MNHNS and SASEGT. This CDR3 has 14 amino acids.

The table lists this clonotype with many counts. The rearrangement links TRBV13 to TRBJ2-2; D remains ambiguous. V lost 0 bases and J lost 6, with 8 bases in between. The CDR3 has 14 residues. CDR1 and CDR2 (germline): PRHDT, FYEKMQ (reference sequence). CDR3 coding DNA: TGTGCCAGCAGCTTAGGAGTTATTTCCGGGGAGCTGTTTTTT. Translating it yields CASSLGVISGELFF.

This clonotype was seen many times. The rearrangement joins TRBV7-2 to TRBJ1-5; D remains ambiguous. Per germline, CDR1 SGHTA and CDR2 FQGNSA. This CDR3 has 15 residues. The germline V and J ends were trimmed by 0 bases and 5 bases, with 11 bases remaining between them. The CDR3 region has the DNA TGTGCCAGCAGCTTAGCGAATGGTTTATATCAGCCCCAGCATTTT. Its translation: CASSLANGLYQPQHF.

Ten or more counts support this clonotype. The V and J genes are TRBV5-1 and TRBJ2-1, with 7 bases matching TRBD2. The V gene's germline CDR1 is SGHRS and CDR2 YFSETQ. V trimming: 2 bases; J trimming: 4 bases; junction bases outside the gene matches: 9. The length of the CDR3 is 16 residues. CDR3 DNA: TGCGCCAGCAGCTTACAAGGGCGGGAGATTTACAATGAGCAGTTCTTC. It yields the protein CASSLQGREIYNEQFF.